The clone carrying this TCR beta chain has just one count. What it recognizes is unknown. Repertoires were generated with immunoSEQ multiplex PCR, while TCRdb's copy carries only in-frame clones and drops some. The sample contains around 70,000 clones, approximately 91% of which appear only once. This sample stems from a study of resident and recirculating memory T cells in vitiligo. Study overall: No cells were sorted; samples were homogenized just before genomic DNA extraction. Study results and limitations: Vitiligo lesions lacked a unique dominant clone, and clonality varied.

The sequence derives from a male donor with vitiligo. Sequences were obtained from blood.

The CDR3, as DNA: TGTGCCACCTTCGAGGGTCAGCCCCAGCATTTT. It translates to CATFEGQPQHF. The chain joins TRBV6-1 to TRBJ1-5; D gene ambiguous. The ends were cut back, 10 bases at V and 6 bases at J, with 10 bases in the middle. The length of the CDR3 is 11 residues. Germline V lookup: CDR1 MNHNS, CDR2 SASEGT.